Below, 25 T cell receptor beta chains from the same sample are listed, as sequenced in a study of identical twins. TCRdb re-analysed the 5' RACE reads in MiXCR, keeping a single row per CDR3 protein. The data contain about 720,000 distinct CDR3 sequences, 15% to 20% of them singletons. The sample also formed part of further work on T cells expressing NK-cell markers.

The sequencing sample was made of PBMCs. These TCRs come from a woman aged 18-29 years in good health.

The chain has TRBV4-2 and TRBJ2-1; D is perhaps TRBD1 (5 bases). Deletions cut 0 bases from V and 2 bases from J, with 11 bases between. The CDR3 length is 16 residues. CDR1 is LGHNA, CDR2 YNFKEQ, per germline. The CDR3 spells CASSQERGMTYNEQFF. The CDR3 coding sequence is TGTGCCAGCAGCCAAGAAAGGGGTATGACCTACAATGAGCAGTTCTTC.

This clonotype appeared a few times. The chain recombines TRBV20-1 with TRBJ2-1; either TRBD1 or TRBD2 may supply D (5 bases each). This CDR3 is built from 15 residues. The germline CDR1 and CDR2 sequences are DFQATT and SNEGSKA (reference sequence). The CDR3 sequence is CSGIGGARVENEQFF. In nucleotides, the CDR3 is TGCAGCGGTATAGGTGGGGCGAGGGTGGAAAATGAGCAGTTCTTC.

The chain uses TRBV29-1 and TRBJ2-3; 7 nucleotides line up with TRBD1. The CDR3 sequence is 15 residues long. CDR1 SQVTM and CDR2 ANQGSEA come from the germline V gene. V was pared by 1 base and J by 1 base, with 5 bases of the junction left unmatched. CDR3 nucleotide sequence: TGCAGCGTTGAAGGACAGGGTCTGGGCACAGATACGCAGTATTTT. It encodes CSVEGQGLGTDTQYF.

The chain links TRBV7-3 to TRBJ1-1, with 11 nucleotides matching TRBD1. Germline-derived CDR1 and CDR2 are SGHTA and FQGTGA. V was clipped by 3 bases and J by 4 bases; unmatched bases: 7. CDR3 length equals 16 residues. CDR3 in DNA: TGTGCCAGCAGCTTTGGACAGGGGGCTAGGGTCACTGAAGCTTTCTTT. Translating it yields CASSFGQGARVTEAFF.

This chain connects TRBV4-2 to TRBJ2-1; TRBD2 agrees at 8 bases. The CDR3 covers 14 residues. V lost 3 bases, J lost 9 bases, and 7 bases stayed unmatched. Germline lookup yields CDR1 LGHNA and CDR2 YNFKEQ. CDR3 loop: CASSQISGDVEQFF. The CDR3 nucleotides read TGTGCCAGCAGCCAGATTAGCGGGGATGTTGAGCAGTTCTTC.

The CDR3 coding sequence is TGCAGCGTTGAACGAGCGGGGGGCGAGACCCAGTACTTC. Protein product: CSVERAGGETQYF. The chain employs TRBV29-1 and TRBJ2-5; 9 positions match TRBD2. The germline CDR1 and CDR2 sequences are SQVTM and ANQGSEA. The CDR3 is 13 amino acids. V lost 2 bases to trimming and J lost 5 bases; unmatched junction nucleotides: 3.

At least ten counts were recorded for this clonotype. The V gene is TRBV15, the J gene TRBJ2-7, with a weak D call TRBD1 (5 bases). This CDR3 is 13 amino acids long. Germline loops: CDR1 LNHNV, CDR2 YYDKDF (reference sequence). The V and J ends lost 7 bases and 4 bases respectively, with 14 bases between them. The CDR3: CATTRTNPYEQYF. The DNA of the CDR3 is TGTGCCACCACACGGACAAATCCTTACGAGCAGTACTTC.

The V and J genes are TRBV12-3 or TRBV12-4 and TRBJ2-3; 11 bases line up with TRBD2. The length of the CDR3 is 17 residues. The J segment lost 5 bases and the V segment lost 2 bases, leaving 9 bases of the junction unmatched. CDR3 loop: CASSLRRLAGLGDTQYF. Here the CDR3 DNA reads TGTGCCAGCAGTTTACGTCGACTAGCGGGGCTCGGAGATACGCAGTATTTT.

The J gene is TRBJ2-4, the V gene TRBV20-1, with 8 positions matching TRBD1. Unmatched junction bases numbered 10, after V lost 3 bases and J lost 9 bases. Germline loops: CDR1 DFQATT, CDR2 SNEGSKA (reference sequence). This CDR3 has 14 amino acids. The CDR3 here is CSASLGFGTGIQYF. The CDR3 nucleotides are TGCAGTGCTAGTTTAGGTTTTGGGACAGGCATTCAGTACTTC.

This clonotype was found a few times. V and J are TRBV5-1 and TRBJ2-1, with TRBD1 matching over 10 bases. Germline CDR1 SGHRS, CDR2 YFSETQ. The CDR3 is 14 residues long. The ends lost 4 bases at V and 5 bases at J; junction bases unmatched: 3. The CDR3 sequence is CASSGGQGNNEQFF. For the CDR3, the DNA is TGCGCCAGCAGCGGGGGACAGGGGAACAATGAGCAGTTCTTC.

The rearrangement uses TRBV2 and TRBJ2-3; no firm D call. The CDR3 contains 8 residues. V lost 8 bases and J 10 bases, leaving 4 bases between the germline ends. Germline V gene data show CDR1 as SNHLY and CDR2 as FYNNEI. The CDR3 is CASAAQYF. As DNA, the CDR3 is TGTGCCAGCGCGGCGCAGTATTTT.

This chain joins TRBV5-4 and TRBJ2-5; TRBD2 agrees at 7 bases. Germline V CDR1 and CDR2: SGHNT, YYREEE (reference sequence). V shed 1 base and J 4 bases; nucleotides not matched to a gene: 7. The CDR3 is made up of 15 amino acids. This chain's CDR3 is CASSLRGRLAETQYF. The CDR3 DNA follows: TGTGCCAGCAGCTTGAGGGGAAGACTAGCAGAGACCCAGTACTTC.

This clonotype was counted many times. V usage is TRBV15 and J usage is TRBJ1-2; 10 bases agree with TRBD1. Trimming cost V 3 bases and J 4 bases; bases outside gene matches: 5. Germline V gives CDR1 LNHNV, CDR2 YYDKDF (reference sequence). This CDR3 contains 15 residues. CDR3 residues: CATSRETGGVYGYTF. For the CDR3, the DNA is TGTGCCACCAGCAGGGAGACAGGGGGCGTCTATGGCTACACCTTC.

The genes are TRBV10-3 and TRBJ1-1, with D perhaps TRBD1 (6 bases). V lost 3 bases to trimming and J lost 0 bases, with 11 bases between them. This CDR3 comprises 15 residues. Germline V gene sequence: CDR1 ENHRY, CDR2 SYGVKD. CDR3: CAISDPGVVNTEAFF. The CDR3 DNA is TGTGCCATCAGTGATCCAGGGGTGGTGAACACTGAAGCTTTCTTT.

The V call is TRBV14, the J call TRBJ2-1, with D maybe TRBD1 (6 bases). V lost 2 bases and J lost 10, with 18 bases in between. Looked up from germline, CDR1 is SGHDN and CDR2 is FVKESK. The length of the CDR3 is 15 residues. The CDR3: CASSQPYTGTPEQFF. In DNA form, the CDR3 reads TGTGCCAGCAGCCAACCCTACACCGGGACACCGGAGCAGTTCTTC.

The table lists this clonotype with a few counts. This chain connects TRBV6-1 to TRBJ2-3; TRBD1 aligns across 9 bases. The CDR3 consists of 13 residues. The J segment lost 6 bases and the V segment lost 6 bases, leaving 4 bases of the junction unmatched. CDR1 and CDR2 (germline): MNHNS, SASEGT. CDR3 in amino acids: CASRQQGADTQYF. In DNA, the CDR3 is TGTGCCAGCAGACAACAGGGGGCGGATACGCAGTATTTT.

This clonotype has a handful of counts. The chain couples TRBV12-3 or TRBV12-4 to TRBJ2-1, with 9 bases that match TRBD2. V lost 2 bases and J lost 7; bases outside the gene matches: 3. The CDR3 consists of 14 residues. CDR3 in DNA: TGTGCCAGCAGTTTATATAGCGGGAGTAATGAGCAGTTCTTC. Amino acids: CASSLYSGSNEQFF.

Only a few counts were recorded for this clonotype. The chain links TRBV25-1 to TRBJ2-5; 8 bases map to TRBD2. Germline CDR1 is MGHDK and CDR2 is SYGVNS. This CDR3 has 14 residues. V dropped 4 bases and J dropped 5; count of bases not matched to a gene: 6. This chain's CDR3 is CASSVSGAWETQYF. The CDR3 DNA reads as TGTGCCAGCAGTGTTAGCGGGGCCTGGGAGACCCAGTACTTC.

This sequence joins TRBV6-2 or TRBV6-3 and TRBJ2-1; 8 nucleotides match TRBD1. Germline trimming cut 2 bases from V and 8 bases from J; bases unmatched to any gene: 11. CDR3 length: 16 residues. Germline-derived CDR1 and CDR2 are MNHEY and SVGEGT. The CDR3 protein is CASSYNPGQAFDEQFF. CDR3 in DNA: TGTGCCAGCAGTTACAACCCGGGACAGGCATTTGATGAGCAGTTCTTC.

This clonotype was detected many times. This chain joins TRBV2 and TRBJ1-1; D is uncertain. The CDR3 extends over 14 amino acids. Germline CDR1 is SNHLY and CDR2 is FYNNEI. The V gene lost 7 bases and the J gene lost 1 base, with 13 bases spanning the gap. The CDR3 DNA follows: TGTGCCAGCAAACCGGGTCAGTGGAACACTGAAGCTTTCTTT. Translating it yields CASKPGQWNTEAFF.

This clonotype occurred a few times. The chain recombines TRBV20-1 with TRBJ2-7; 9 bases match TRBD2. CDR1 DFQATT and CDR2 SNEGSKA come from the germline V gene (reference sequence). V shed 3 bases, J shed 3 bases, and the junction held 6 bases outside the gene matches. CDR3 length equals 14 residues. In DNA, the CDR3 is TGCAGTGCTAGGCCAGGAGCGGGGGGCTACGAGCAGTACTTC. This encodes CSARPGAGGYEQYF.

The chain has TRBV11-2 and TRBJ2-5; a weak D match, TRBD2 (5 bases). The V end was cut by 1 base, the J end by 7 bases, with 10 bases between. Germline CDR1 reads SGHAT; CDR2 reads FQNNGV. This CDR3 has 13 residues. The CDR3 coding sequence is TGTGCCAGCAGCTTAGCGGGCAGCGGGACCCAGTACTTC. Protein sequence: CASSLAGSGTQYF.

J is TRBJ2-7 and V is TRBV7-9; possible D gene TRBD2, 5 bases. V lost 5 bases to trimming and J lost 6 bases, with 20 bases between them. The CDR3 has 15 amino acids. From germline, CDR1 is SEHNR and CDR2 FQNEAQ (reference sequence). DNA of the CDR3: TGTGCCAGCAGCCAACCCGAGGGTTCTCTCACCGAGCAGTACTTC. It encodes CASSQPEGSLTEQYF.

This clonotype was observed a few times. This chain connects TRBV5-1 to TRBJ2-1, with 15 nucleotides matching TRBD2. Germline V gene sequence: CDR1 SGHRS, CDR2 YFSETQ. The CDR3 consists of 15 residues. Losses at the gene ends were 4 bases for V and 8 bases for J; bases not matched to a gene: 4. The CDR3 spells CASSPGLAGGDEQFF. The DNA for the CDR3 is TGCGCCAGCAGCCCGGGACTAGCGGGAGGAGATGAGCAGTTCTTC.

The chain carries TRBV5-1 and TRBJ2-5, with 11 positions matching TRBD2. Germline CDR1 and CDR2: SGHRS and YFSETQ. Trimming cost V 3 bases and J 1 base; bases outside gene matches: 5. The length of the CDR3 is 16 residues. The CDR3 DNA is TGCGCCAGCAGCTCGATGACTAGCGGGGCCCAAGAGACCCAGTACTTC. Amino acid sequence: CASSSMTSGAQETQYF.